This passage covers 4 T cell receptor beta chains from one sample sequenced in a study of blood T cell repertoires in COVID-19. Measured with immunoSEQ multiplex PCR; TCRdb has only the in-frame clones, and not every one. The data show roughly 80,000 clones, approximately 91% seen once. Sequenced: peripheral blood. These receptors were collected from a woman of 80 years or more with acute or convalescent COVID-19.

On this clone itself: At one boundary the junction diverges from the germline segment, which might be a read error. This sequence joins TRBV7-8 and TRBJ1-2, with unresolved D. The CDR3 has 14 amino acids. Germline CDR1 SGHVS, CDR2 FQNEAQ. The CDR3 here is CASRMSGRPLGFTF. The CDR3 DNA sequence: TGTGCCAGCAGAATGTCGGGAAGGCCACTTGGCTTCACCTTC.

In its sample, this clone was seen a few times. The chain is built from TRBV5-1 and TRBJ1-3; TRBD1 agrees at 11 bases. The CDR3 is made up of 17 amino acids. From germline, CDR1 is SGHRS and CDR2 YFSETQ. V shed 0 bases and J 1 base; nucleotides not matched to a gene: 3. CDR3 sequence reads: CASSLAGTGGSGNTIYF. The CDR3 nucleotides read TGCGCCAGCAGCTTGGCCGGGACAGGGGGTTCTGGAAACACCATATATTTT.

The CDR3 nucleotides read TGTGCCAGTAGTATACAGGGCTTGAGGGAAAAACTGTTTTTT. Residues: CASSIQGLREKLFF. The V and J genes are TRBV19 and TRBJ1-4, with D perhaps matching TRBD1 (5 bases). Deletions cut 2 bases from V and 8 bases from J, with 12 bases between. CDR3 length equals 14 residues. Germline V gene data show CDR1 as LNHDA and CDR2 as SQIVND (reference sequence).

In its sample, this clone was seen once. The V and J genes are TRBV5-1 and TRBJ1-1; weak D call: TRBD1 (6 bases). The V gene's germline CDR1 is SGHRS and CDR2 YFSETQ. V shed 5 bases and J shed 0 bases, with 8 bases lying between them. The CDR3 contains 13 residues. CDR3: CASRRTVNTEAFF. In DNA, the CDR3 is TGCGCCAGCAGGAGGACAGTGAACACTGAAGCTTTCTTT. Variable domain in full (rest from reference TRBV5-1 and TRBJ1-1): KAGVTQTPRYLIKTRGQQVTLSCSPISGHRSVSWYQQTPGQGLQFLFEYFSETQRNKGNFPGRFSGRQFSNSRSEMNVSTLELGDSALYLCASRRTVNTEAFFGQGTRLTVV.